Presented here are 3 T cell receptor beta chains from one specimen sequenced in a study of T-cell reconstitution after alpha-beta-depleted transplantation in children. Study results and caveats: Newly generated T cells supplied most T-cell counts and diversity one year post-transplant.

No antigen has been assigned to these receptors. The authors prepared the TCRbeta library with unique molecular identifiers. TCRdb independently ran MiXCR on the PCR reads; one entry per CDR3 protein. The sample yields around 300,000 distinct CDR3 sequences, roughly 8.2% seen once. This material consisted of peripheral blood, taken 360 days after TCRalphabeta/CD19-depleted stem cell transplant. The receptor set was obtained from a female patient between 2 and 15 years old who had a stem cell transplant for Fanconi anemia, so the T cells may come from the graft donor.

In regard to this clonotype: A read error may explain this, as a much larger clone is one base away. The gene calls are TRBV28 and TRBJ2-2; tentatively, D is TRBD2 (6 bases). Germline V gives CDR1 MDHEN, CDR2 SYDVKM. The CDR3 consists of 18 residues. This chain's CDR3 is CASYNGGWGTSPTGELLF. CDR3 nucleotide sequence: TGTGCCAGCTATAACGGCGGGTGGGGAACTAGCCCCACCGGGGAGCTGCTTTTT.

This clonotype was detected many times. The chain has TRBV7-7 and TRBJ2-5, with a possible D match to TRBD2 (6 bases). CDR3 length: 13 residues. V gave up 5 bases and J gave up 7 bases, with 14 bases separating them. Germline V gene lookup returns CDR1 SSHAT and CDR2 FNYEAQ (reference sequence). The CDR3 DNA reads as TGTGCCAGCAGCCCCACGGGAGAAACGACCCAGTACTTC. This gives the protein CASSPTGETTQYF.

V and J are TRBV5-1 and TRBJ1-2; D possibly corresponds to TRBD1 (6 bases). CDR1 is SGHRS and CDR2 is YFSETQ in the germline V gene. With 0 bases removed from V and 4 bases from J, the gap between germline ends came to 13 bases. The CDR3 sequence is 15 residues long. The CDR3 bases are TGCGCCAGCAGCTTGGGCTACAGGGATAGCTATGGCTACACCTTC. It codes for CASSLGYRDSYGYTF.